What follows are 14 T cell receptor beta chains derived from one specimen sequenced in a study of blood T cell repertoires in COVID-19. Data came from immunoSEQ multiplex PCR; TCRdb stores just in-frame clones and leaves some out. The table lists 40,000 to 50,000 clones, about 89% of them singletons. The specimen sequenced was peripheral blood. The source of these receptors is a human donor in a cohort sampled during active COVID-19.

The chain joins TRBV2 to TRBJ1-2; the match to TRBD1 covers 10 bases. The trim removed 10 bases at V and 8 bases at J, leaving 10 bases unmatched. The CDR3 covers 13 residues. Germline V gene sequence: CDR1 SNHLY, CDR2 FYNNEI. The CDR3 DNA follows: TGTGCCATAATTACCGGGACAGGGGACGGCTACACCTTC. This translates into CAIITGTGDGYTF.

The sample holds one count of this clone. The rearrangement uses TRBV7-2 and TRBJ2-7; 7 bases fit TRBD2. V shed 5 bases and J 1 base; nucleotides not matched to a gene: 8. The CDR3 is 15 amino acids. CDR1 and CDR2 (germline): SGHTA, FQGNSA. CDR3 nucleotides: TGTGCCAGCAGCAATAAGCAGCGGGGTTCCTACGAGCAGTACTTC. Protein: CASSNKQRGSYEQYF.

This clone was seen a few times. V usage is TRBV3-1 (or the pseudogene TRBV3-2) and J usage is TRBJ1-2; TRBD1 agrees at 9 bases. Germline CDR1 LGHDT, CDR2 YNNKEL (reference sequence). With V trimmed by 3 bases and J by 9 bases, 5 bases remained unmatched. The CDR3 loop spans 13 amino acids. CDR3 sequence reads: CASSQTGGKSYTF. The CDR3 nucleotides read TGTGCCAGCAGCCAGACAGGGGGAAAGAGCTACACCTTC.

This chain uses TRBV4-1 with TRBJ1-6; 8 bases are shared with TRBD1. Germline lookup yields CDR1 MGHRA and CDR2 YSYEKL. J gave up 9 bases and V 2 bases, and 9 bases lay outside the gene matches. The CDR3 spans 16 residues. Here the CDR3 DNA reads TGCGCCAGCAGCCAAAGCCGGGACAGGAATACTTCACCCCTCCACTTT. It codes for CASSQSRDRNTSPLHF.

The genes are TRBV19 and TRBJ2-1; 13 bases are a match to TRBD2. The CDR3 is 17 residues long. CDR1 LNHDA and CDR2 SQIVND come from the germline V gene (reference sequence). V trimming: 6 bases; J trimming: 9 bases; junction bases outside the gene matches: 14. CDR3 sequence: CASSIGTPGLAGTEQFF. For the CDR3, the DNA is TGTGCCAGTAGCATCGGGACACCGGGACTAGCGGGAACTGAGCAGTTCTTC.

The J gene is TRBJ2-2, the V gene TRBV24-1; TRBD1 aligns across 7 bases. This CDR3 is 16 amino acids long. The junction had 6 bases not matched to a gene; V was cut back by 2 bases and J by 4 bases. Per germline, CDR1 KGHDR and CDR2 SFDVKD. CDR3 in DNA: TGTGCCACCAGTGATTCCAACAGGGGTCTCACCGGGGAGCTGTTTTTT. Its translation is CATSDSNRGLTGELFF.

This chain connects TRBV5-8 to TRBJ1-2, with D uncertain. This CDR3 comprises 13 residues. Per germline, CDR1 SGHTS and CDR2 YDEGEE. V lost 3 bases, J lost 6 bases, and 12 bases lay in between. CDR3 in DNA: TGTGCCAGCAGCTCCCGGGGAAAGAATGGCTACACCTTC. Its translation: CASSSRGKNGYTF. Full variable domain (missing parts from reference TRBV5-8 and TRBJ1-2): EAGVTQSPTHLIKTRGQQATLRCSPISGHTSVYWYQQALGLGLQFLLWYDEGEERNRGNFPPRFSGRQFPNYSSELNVNALELEDSALYLCASSSRGKNGYTFGSGTRLTVV.

V usage is TRBV5-6 and J usage is TRBJ2-5; D perhaps matches TRBD2 (5 bases). The CDR3 is 15 residues long. Germline loops: CDR1 SGHDT, CDR2 YYEEEE. V was trimmed by 2 bases and J by 1 base, leaving 12 bases between them. For the CDR3, the DNA is TGTGCCAGCAGCTTAAGTGGCGGACTCCAAGAGACCCAGTACTTC. It yields the protein CASSLSGGLQETQYF. The full variable domain, its missing parts supplied by reference TRBV5-6 and TRBJ2-5, is DAGVTQSPTHLIKTRGQQVTLRCSPKSGHDTVSWYQQALGQGPQFIFQYYEEEERQRGNFPDRFSGHQFPNYSSELNVNALLLGDSALYLCASSLSGGLQETQYFGPGTRLLVL.

The chain joins TRBV5-6 to TRBJ1-1, with 10 bases aligning to TRBD1. CDR1 and CDR2 from the germline V gene are SGHDT and YYEEEE. The CDR3 length is 13 residues. The V segment lost 3 bases and the J segment 7 bases; nucleotides outside the gene matches: 3. The CDR3 DNA sequence: TGTGCCAGCAGCTCGGGACAGGGGATTGAAGCTTTCTTT. Its protein is CASSSGQGIEAFF.

The rearrangement links TRBV6-5 to TRBJ2-7, with D maybe TRBD1 (5 bases). Germline CDR1 is MNHEY and CDR2 is SVGAGI. The CDR3 runs to 12 residues. Trimming stripped 0 bases from V and 12 bases from J, with 12 bases between. The CDR3 here is CASSYSGPRGYF. Here the CDR3 DNA reads TGTGCCAGCAGTTACTCAGGTCCTAGGGGGTACTTC.

The rearrangement uses TRBV11-1 and TRBJ2-2; TRBD2 matches 7 bases. V shed 5 bases, J shed 7 bases, and the junction held 7 bases outside the gene matches. This CDR3 comprises 14 residues. Germline-derived CDR1 and CDR2 are SGHAT and FQDESV (reference sequence). The CDR3 nucleotides are TGTGCCAGCAGCCCTACTAGCGTCGGCGGGGAGCTGTTTTTT. It codes for CASSPTSVGGELFF.

This chain uses TRBV19 with TRBJ1-1; D is ambiguous. Germline CDR1 reads LNHDA; CDR2 reads SQIVND (reference sequence). The CDR3 sequence is 15 residues long. The ends were cut back, 5 bases at V and 0 bases at J, with 13 bases in the middle. The CDR3 region has the DNA TGTGCCAGTAGTGCTGCAAGCTCCATGAACACTGAAGCTTTCTTT. Its protein is CASSAASSMNTEAFF.

The V call is TRBV21-1, the J call TRBJ1-5. TRBV21-1 is given as a pseudogene. CDR3 size: 14 residues. CDR3 sequence: CASSPRQWRQPQHF. CDR3 coding DNA: TGTGCCAGCAGCCCCAGGCAGTGGAGGCAGCCCCAGCATTTT.

The V gene is TRBV5-1, the J gene TRBJ2-7, with TRBD2 identical over 7 bases. Trimming at V came to 2 bases and at J to 2 bases, leaving 4 bases not matched to a gene. The CDR3 spans 14 residues. The germline CDR1 and CDR2 sequences are SGHRS and YFSETQ. CDR3 sequence: CASSFGGTAYEQYF. In DNA form, the CDR3 reads TGCGCCAGCAGCTTCGGGGGGACCGCCTACGAGCAGTACTTC.